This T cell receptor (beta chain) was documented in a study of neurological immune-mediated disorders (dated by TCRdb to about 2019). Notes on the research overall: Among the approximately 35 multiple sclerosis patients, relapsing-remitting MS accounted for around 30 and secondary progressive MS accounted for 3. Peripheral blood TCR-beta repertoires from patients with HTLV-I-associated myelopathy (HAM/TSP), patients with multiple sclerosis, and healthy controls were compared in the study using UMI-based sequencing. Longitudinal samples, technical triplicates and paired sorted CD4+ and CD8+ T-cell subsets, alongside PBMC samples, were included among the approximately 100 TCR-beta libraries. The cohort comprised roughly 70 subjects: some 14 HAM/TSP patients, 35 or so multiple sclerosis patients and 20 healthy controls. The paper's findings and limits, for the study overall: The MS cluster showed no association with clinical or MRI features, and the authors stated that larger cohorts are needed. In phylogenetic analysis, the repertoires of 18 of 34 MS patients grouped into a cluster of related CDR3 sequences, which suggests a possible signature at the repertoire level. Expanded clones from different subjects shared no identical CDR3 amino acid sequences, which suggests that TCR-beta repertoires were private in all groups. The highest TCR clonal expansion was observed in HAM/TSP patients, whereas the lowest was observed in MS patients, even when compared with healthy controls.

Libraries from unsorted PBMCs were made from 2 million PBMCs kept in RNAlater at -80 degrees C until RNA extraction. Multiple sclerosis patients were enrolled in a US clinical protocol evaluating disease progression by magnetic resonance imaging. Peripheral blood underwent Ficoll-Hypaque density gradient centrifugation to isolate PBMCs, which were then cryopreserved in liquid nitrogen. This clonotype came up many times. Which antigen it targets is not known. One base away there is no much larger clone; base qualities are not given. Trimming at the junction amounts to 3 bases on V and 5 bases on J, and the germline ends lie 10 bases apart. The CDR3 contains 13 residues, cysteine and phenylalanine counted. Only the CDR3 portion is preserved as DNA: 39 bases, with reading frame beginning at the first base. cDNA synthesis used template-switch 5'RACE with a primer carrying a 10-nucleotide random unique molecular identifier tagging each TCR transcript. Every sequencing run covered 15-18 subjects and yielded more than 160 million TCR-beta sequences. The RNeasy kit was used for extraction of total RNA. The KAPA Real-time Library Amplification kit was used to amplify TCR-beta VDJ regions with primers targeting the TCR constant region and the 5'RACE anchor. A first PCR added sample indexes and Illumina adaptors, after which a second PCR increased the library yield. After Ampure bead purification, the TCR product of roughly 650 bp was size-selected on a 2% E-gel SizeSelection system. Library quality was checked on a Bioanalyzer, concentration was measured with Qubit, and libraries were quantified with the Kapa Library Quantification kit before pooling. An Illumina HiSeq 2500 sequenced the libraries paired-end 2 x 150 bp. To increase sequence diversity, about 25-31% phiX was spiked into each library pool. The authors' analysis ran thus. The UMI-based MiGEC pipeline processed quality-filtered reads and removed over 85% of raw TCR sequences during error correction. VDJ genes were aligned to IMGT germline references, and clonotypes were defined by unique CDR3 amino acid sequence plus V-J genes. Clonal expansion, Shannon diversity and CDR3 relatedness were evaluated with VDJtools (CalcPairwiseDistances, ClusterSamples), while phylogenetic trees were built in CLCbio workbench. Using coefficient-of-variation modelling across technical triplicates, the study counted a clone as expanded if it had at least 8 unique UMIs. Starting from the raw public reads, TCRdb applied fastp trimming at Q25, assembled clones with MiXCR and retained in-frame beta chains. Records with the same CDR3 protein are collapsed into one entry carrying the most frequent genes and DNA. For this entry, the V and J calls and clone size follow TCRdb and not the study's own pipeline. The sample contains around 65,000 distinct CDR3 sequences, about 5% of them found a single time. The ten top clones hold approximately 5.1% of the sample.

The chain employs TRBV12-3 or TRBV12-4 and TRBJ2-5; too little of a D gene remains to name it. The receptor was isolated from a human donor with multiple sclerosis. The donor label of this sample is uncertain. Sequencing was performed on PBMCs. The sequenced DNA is TGTGCCAGCAGTTTGGTATATGGCGAGACCCAGTACTTC. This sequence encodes CASSLVYGETQYF.